This passage covers 9 T cell receptor beta chains from one sample sequenced in a study of blood T cells in healthy people across ages. A sample-barcoded 5' primer and a J-beta primer mix were used in a second PCR of roughly 7 to 12 cycles. TCRdb redid the calling of the 5' RACE reads with MiXCR, one entry per CDR3 protein. This table holds hundreds of thousands of distinct CDR3 sequences, 40% to 45% found once. The sample comprised blood. The receptors were sampled from a man older than 75 in good health.

The table lists this clonotype with a few counts. V is TRBV5-6 and J is TRBJ1-2; weak D call: TRBD1 (5 bases). Germline V CDR1 and CDR2: SGHDT, YYEEEE. The CDR3 has 15 residues. Trimming pared 1 base from V and 5 bases from J, leaving 15 bases between. The CDR3 coding sequence is TGTGCCAGCAGCTTGAGGGGCAGGGATCAGTATGGCTACACCTTC. Translating it yields CASSLRGRDQYGYTF.

The V and J genes are TRBV5-1 and TRBJ2-2; D remains unclear. Trimming left V 7 bases short and J 0 bases short, with 7 bases between. CDR1 SGHRS and CDR2 YFSETQ come from the germline V gene. The CDR3 is 13 residues long. CDR3 nucleotides: TGCGCCAGCGGGTTATCGAACACCGGGGAGCTGTTTTTT. Encoded protein: CASGLSNTGELFF. Full variable domain (remainder filled in from reference TRBV5-1 and TRBJ2-2): KAGVTQTPRYLIKTRGQQVTLSCSPISGHRSVSWYQQTPGQGLQFLFEYFSETQRNKGNFPGRFSGRQFSNSRSEMNVSTLELGDSALYLCASGLSNTGELFFGEGSRLTVL.

Comment on this clonotype: Its ends do not fully match the called genes, so a read error is possible. The chain has TRBV18 and TRBJ2-1, with a tentative D call TRBD2 (6 bases). CDR3 length: 16 residues. Germline loops: CDR1 KGHSH, CDR2 LQKENI. The CDR3 nucleotides are TGTGCCAGCTCACCAGGAGGGCTAGCGACCTACAATGTGCAGTTCTTC. Translating it yields CASSPGGLATYNVQFF.

This clonotype has a handful of counts. This sequence joins TRBV5-1 and TRBJ1-1; D uncertain. The CDR3 totals 16 residues. CDR1 is SGHRS, CDR2 YFSETQ, per germline. Deletions cut 4 bases from V and 0 bases from J, with 16 bases between. The CDR3 sequence is CASSPVRANMNTEAFF. DNA of the CDR3: TGCGCCAGCAGCCCGGTCCGGGCCAATATGAACACTGAAGCTTTCTTT.

The chain couples TRBV28 to TRBJ1-2; D is unclear. The CDR3 has 9 amino acids. In germline, CDR1 is MDHEN, CDR2 SYDVKM. Trimming stripped 4 bases from V and 12 bases from J, with 6 bases between. The CDR3 DNA reads TGTGCCAGCAGTTGTCCCCACACCTTC. It specifies CASSCPHTF.

This clonotype was seen a handful of times. The rearrangement uses TRBV27 and TRBJ2-6, with TRBD1 identical over 8 bases. Germline lookup yields CDR1 MNHEY and CDR2 SMNVEV (reference sequence). The junction had 6 bases not matched to a gene; V was cut back by 3 bases and J by 2 bases. This CDR3 spans 17 amino acids. As DNA, the CDR3 is TGTGCCAGCAGTTTTCGGGACAGGAGGGCTGGGGCCAACGTCCTGACTTTC. Encoded protein: CASSFRDRRAGANVLTF.

In its sample, this clonotype was seen once. The J gene is TRBJ2-1, the V gene TRBV6-6; tentatively, D is TRBD2 (5 bases). From germline, CDR1 is MNHNY and CDR2 SVGAGI (reference sequence). V lost 5 bases and J 3 bases, leaving 17 bases between the germline ends. This CDR3 spans 16 amino acids. For the CDR3, the DNA is TGTGCCAGCAGTCCCATAGCGAGAGGTGACTACAATGAGCAGTTCTTC. This encodes CASSPIARGDYNEQFF.

The chain uses TRBV5-6 and TRBJ2-4, with a weak D call TRBD2 (7 bases). The germline V gene has CDR1 SGHDT and CDR2 YYEEEE. The ends were cut back, 3 bases at V and 8 bases at J, with 18 bases in the middle. CDR3 length: 15 residues. The chain's CDR3 is CASSSVGGALDIQYF. CDR3 nucleotide sequence: TGTGCCAGCAGCTCCGTTGGGGGGGCTCTGGACATTCAGTACTTC.

The chain combines TRBV5-1 with TRBJ1-5; 9 nucleotides line up with TRBD1. The germline V gene encodes CDR1 SGHRS and CDR2 YFSETQ. J was trimmed by 5 bases and V by 4 bases; bases with no gene match: 7. CDR3 length: 15 residues. The CDR3 protein is CASSRETGGDQPQHF. CDR3 nucleotide sequence: TGCGCCAGCAGCAGAGAGACAGGGGGGGATCAGCCCCAGCATTTT.